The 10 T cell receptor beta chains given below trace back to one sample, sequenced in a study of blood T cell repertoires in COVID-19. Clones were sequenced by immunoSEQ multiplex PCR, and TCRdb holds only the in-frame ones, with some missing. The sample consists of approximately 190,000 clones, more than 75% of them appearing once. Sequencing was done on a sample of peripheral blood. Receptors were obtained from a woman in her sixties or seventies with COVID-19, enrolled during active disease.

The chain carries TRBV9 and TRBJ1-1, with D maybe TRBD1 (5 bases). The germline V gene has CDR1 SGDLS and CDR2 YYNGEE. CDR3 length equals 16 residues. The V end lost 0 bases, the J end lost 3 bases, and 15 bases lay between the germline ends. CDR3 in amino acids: CASSVASGVHHTEAFF. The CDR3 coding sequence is TGTGCCAGCAGCGTAGCGTCGGGGGTGCATCACACTGAAGCTTTCTTT.

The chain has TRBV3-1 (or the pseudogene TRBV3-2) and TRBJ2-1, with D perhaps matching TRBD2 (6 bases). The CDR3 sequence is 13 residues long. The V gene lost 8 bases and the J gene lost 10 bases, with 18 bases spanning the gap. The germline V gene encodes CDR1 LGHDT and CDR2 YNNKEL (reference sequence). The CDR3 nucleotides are TGTGCCAGCCGCCCGGGAGTCGGGGCGGAGCAGTTCTTC. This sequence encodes CASRPGVGAEQFF.

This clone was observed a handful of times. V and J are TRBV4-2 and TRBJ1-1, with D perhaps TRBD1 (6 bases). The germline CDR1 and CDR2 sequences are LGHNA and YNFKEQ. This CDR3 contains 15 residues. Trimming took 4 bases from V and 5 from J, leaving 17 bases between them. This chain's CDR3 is CASSRHRESRTEAFF. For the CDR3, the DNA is TGTGCCAGCAGCCGACACAGGGAGTCGAGAACTGAAGCTTTCTTT.

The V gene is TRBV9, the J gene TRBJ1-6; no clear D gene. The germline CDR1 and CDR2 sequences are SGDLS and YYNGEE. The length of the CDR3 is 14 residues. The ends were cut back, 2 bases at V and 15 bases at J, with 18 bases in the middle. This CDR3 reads CASSVVAKATVLHF. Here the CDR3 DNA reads TGTGCCAGCAGCGTCGTAGCGAAGGCTACAGTCCTCCACTTT.

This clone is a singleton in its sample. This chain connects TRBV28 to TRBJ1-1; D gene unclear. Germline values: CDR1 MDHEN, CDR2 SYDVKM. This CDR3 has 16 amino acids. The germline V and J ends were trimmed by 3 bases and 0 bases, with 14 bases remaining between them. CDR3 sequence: CASSFAQSRMNTEAFF. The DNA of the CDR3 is TGTGCCAGCAGTTTTGCACAGAGCCGAATGAACACTGAAGCTTTCTTT.

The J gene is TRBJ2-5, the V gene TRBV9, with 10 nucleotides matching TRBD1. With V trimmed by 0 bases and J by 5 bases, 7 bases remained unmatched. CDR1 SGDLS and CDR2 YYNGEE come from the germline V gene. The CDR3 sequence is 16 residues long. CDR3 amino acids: CASSVGDRGWWETQYF. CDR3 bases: TGTGCCAGCAGCGTAGGGGACAGGGGCTGGTGGGAGACCCAGTACTTC.

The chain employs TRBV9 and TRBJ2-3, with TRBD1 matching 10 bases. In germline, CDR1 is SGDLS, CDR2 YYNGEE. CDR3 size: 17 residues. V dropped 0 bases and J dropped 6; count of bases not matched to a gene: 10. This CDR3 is CASSVGPGQGVSDTQYF. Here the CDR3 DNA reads TGTGCCAGCAGCGTAGGCCCCGGACAGGGGGTTTCGGATACGCAGTATTTT.

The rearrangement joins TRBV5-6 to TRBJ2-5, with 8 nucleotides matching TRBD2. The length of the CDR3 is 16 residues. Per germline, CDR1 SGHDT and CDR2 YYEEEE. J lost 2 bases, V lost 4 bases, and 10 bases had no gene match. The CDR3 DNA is TGTGCCAGCAGCGTGCAAGGGCGGGGGGCACAAGAGACCCAGTACTTC. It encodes CASSVQGRGAQETQYF.

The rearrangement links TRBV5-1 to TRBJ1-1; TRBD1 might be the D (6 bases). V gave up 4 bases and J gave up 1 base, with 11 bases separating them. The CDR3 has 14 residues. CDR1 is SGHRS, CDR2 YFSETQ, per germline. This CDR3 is CASSKDRQNTEAFF. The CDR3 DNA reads TGCGCCAGCAGCAAGGACAGACAGAACACTGAAGCTTTCTTT.

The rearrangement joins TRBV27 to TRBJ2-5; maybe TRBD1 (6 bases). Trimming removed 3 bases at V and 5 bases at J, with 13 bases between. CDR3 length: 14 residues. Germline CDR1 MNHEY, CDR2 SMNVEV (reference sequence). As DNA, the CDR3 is TGTGCCAGCAGTTTTGAACAGGGCGGGGAGACCCAGTACTTC. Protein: CASSFEQGGETQYF.